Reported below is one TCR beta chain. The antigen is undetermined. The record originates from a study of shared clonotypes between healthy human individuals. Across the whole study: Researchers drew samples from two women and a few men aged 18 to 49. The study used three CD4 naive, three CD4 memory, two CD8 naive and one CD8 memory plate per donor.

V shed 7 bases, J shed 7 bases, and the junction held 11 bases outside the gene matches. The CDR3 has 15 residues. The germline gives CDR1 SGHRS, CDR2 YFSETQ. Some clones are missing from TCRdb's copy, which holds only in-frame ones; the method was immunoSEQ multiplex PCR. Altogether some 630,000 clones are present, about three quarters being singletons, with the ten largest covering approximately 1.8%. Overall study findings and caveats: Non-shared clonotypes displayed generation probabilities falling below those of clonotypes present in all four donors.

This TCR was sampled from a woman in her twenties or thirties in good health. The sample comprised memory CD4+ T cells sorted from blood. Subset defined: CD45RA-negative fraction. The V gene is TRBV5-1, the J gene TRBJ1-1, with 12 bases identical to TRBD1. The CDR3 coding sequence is TGCGCCAGCGGGCAGGGGACAGGGGGCATCGGTGAAGCTTTCTTT. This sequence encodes CASGQGTGGIGEAFF.